The rows below give T cell receptor beta chains drawn from one sample of a study of blood T cell repertoires in COVID-19. This table comes from immunoSEQ multiplex PCR, and its TCRdb copy is limited to in-frame clones, with some not included. This table has about 190,000 clones, about 86% appearing once. The sample comprised PBMCs or T cells enriched from blood (not recorded which). These receptors all come from a woman in her forties in a cohort exposed to, infected with or recovered from COVID-19 (not recorded which). Both conserved end residues are part of each CDR3. Fields, in order: D gene, clone size, V gene, J gene, CDR3 protein, CDR3 DNA. D genes are given only for firm matches. Expanded clones are given a class, and other clones once, few, many or no size at all.

D gene: .; clone size: few; V gene: TRBV5-4; J gene: TRBJ2-2; CDR3 protein: CASSPPGNTGELFF; CDR3 DNA: TGTGCCAGCAGCCCACCAGGGAACACCGGGGAGCTGTTTTTT
D gene: .; clone size: .; V gene: TRBV9; J gene: TRBJ1-2; CDR3 protein: CASSVATGREEYGYTF; CDR3 DNA: TGTGCCAGCAGCGTAGCTACGGGCAGGGAGGAGTATGGCTACACCTTC
D gene: .; clone size: .; V gene: TRBV23-1; J gene: TRBJ1-2; CDR3 protein: CASSQNRNPSSCYGYTF; CDR3 DNA: TGCGCCAGCAGTCAAAATAGAAATCCTTCATCTTGCTATGGCTACACCTTC
D gene: .; clone size: .; V gene: TRBV12-5; J gene: TRBJ2-1; CDR3 protein: CASGFGASAYNEQFF; CDR3 DNA: TGTGCTAGTGGTTTTGGTGCTAGCGCGTACAATGAGCAGTTCTTC
D gene: .; clone size: few; V gene: TRBV29-1; J gene: TRBJ1-2; CDR3 protein: CSVEGQDANGYTF; CDR3 DNA: TGCAGCGTTGAAGGACAGGATGCCAATGGCTACACCTTC
D gene: TRBD1; clone size: .; V gene: TRBV27; J gene: TRBJ1-2; CDR3 protein: CASSLSQGSNYGYTF; CDR3 DNA: TGTGCCAGCAGTTTGTCACAGGGGTCTAACTATGGCTACACCTTC
D gene: .; clone size: .; V gene: TRBV6-5; J gene: TRBJ1-2; CDR3 protein: CASSYFRGYGYTF; CDR3 DNA: TGTGCCAGCAGTTACTTTAGGGGATATGGCTACACCTTC
D gene: .; clone size: .; V gene: TRBV4-1; J gene: TRBJ1-2; CDR3 protein: CASSQDRRLGSYGYTF; CDR3 DNA: TGCGCCAGCAGCCAAGATAGGCGGTTGGGTTCCTATGGCTACACCTTC
D gene: TRBD2; clone size: .; V gene: TRBV5-1; J gene: TRBJ2-5; CDR3 protein: CASSTETSGREETQYF; CDR3 DNA: TGCGCCAGCAGCACAGAGACTAGCGGGAGGGAAGAGACCCAGTACTTC
D gene: .; clone size: .; V gene: TRBV28; J gene: TRBJ2-1; CDR3 protein: CASSAGTAGNEQFF; CDR3 DNA: TGTGCCAGCAGTGCAGGGACAGCGGGCAATGAGCAGTTCTTC
D gene: .; clone size: .; V gene: TRBV4-2; J gene: TRBJ1-1; CDR3 protein: CASSQHGPEAFF; CDR3 DNA: TGTGCCAGCAGCCAACATGGGCCTGAAGCTTTCTTT
D gene: TRBD2; clone size: .; V gene: TRBV25-1; J gene: TRBJ2-1; CDR3 protein: CASSGAGGSYNEQFF; CDR3 DNA: TGTGCCAGCAGTGGCGCGGGGGGCTCCTACAATGAGCAGTTCTTC
D gene: .; clone size: .; V gene: TRBV15; J gene: TRBJ2-7; CDR3 protein: CATSVGGFYEQYF; CDR3 DNA: TGTGCCACCAGCGTAGGGGGTTTTTACGAGCAGTACTTC
D gene: TRBD2; clone size: .; V gene: TRBV19; J gene: TRBJ2-7; CDR3 protein: CASSIGGGPLYEQYF; CDR3 DNA: TGTGCCAGTAGTATTGGCGGGGGGCCTCTCTACGAGCAGTACTTC
D gene: TRBD1; clone size: .; V gene: TRBV9; J gene: TRBJ2-5; CDR3 protein: CASSSPDRVRETQYF; CDR3 DNA: TGTGCCAGCAGCTCGCCGGACAGGGTGAGAGAGACCCAGTACTTC
D gene: .; clone size: .; V gene: TRBV11-3; J gene: TRBJ2-1; CDR3 protein: CASSKPGQRDGNEQFF; CDR3 DNA: TGTGCCAGCAGCAAACCGGGACAAAGAGACGGGAATGAGCAGTTCTTC
D gene: .; clone size: .; V gene: TRBV4-2; J gene: TRBJ2-3; CDR3 protein: CASSQGPGEGDTQYF; CDR3 DNA: TGTGCCAGCAGCCAGGGGCCAGGGGAGGGAGATACGCAGTATTTT
D gene: TRBD1; clone size: .; V gene: TRBV29-1; J gene: TRBJ2-3; CDR3 protein: CSVRLPGQGTTDTQYF; CDR3 DNA: TGCAGCGTAAGGCTACCGGGACAGGGAACCACAGATACGCAGTATTTT
D gene: TRBD1; clone size: .; V gene: TRBV9; J gene: TRBJ1-3; CDR3 protein: CASSTSPGQGAAGNTIYF; CDR3 DNA: TGTGCCAGCAGCACCTCCCCGGGACAGGGAGCGGCTGGAAACACCATATATTTT
D gene: .; clone size: .; V gene: TRBV23-1; J gene: TRBJ1-5; CDR3 protein: CASSQSEFCRGGQPQHF; CDR3 DNA: TGCGCCAGCAGTCAATCGGAATTTTGTAGGGGCGGACAGCCCCAGCATTTT
D gene: .; clone size: .; V gene: TRBV2; J gene: TRBJ1-2; CDR3 protein: CASSETGLINYGYTF; CDR3 DNA: TGTGCCAGCAGTGAAACGGGACTTATTAACTATGGCTACACCTTC
D gene: .; clone size: .; V gene: TRBV11-3; J gene: TRBJ1-1; CDR3 protein: CASSLENVGGTEAFF; CDR3 DNA: TGTGCCAGCAGCTTAGAGAATGTGGGGGGGACTGAAGCTTTCTTT
D gene: .; clone size: .; V gene: TRBV13; J gene: TRBJ2-7; CDR3 protein: CASSLGTGTYEQYF; CDR3 DNA: TGTGCCAGCAGCTTAGGGACAGGAACCTACGAGCAGTACTTC
D gene: .; clone size: .; V gene: TRBV5-6; J gene: TRBJ1-1; CDR3 protein: CASSLVPADTEAFF; CDR3 DNA: TGTGCCAGCAGCTTGGTACCCGCAGACACTGAAGCTTTCTTT
D gene: TRBD1; clone size: .; V gene: TRBV13; J gene: TRBJ2-7; CDR3 protein: CASSLTGFSYEQYF; CDR3 DNA: TGTGCCAGCAGCTTGACAGGGTTTTCCTACGAGCAGTACTTC
D gene: .; clone size: once; V gene: TRBV19; J gene: TRBJ2-2; CDR3 protein: CASSSDRRTGELFF; CDR3 DNA: TGTGCCAGTAGTAGCGACAGGCGAACCGGGGAGCTGTTTTTT
D gene: TRBD1; clone size: .; V gene: TRBV7-4; J gene: TRBJ1-1; CDR3 protein: CASSLDRTGGEKTEAFF; CDR3 DNA: TGTGCCAGCAGCTTAGATCGGACAGGGGGCGAAAAGACTGAAGCTTTCTTT
D gene: .; clone size: few; V gene: TRBV19; J gene: TRBJ1-3; CDR3 protein: CASRVYGGSGNTIYF; CDR3 DNA: TGTGCCAGTAGAGTATATGGAGGGTCTGGAAACACCATATATTTT
D gene: .; clone size: .; V gene: TRBV23-1; J gene: TRBJ1-2; CDR3 protein: CASSRRRGYGYTF; CDR3 DNA: TGCGCCAGCAGTCGTAGAAGGGGCTATGGCTACACCTTC